In this sample, the clone carrying this TCR beta chain turned up many times. This specimen belongs to a study of early T cells in non-severe SARS-CoV-2 infection. This CDR3 has 15 residues. With V trimmed by 3 bases and J by 4 bases, 3 bases remained unmatched. Germline CDR1 reads SGHTA; CDR2 reads FQGNSA. TCRdb processed the 5' RACE reads anew with MiXCR; each CDR3 protein has one entry. The data show tens of thousands of distinct CDR3 sequences, approximately 6% seen once. The V gene is TRBV7-2, the J gene TRBJ2-2; 9 positions match TRBD1. Sequenced input: whole blood. The receptor was isolated from an adult who was a healthcare worker with PCR-confirmed SARS-CoV-2 infection or an uninfected control (not recorded which). The CDR3 DNA sequence: TGTGCCAGCAGCTTCGACAGGGGGATCACCGGGGAGCTGTTTTTT. This codes for CASSFDRGITGELFF.